The sample holds a few counts of the clone carrying this TCR beta chain. The data were taken from a study of OX40 agonist ivuxolimab in advanced cancers. The CDR3 spans 14 residues. V lost 0 bases and J lost 3, with 9 bases in between. Germline V lookup: CDR1 SGDLS, CDR2 YYNGEE. The protocol was immunoSEQ multiplex PCR, while the TCRdb copy is restricted to in-frame clones and leaves out a portion. The table has under 65,000 clones, 80% to 90% seen once. The chain employs TRBV9 and TRBJ1-1; D is ambiguous. The sample consisted of CD4+ or CD8+ T cells sorted from blood, taken in a trial of the OX40 agonist ivuxolimab. This TCR came from an adult with an advanced solid tumor such as melanoma, head and neck, liver or kidney cancer. The CDR3 region has the DNA TGTGCCAGCAGCGTAGTAGGCGGGCACACTGAAGCTTTCTTT. Translating it yields CASSVVGGHTEAFF. Looking up the rest from reference TRBV9 and TRBJ1-1 gives the full variable domain: DSGVTQTPKHLITATGQRVTLRCSPRSGDLSVYWYQQSLDQGLQFLIQYYNGEERAKGNILERFSAQQFPDLHSELNLSSLELGDSALYFCASSVVGGHTEAFFGQGTRLTVV.